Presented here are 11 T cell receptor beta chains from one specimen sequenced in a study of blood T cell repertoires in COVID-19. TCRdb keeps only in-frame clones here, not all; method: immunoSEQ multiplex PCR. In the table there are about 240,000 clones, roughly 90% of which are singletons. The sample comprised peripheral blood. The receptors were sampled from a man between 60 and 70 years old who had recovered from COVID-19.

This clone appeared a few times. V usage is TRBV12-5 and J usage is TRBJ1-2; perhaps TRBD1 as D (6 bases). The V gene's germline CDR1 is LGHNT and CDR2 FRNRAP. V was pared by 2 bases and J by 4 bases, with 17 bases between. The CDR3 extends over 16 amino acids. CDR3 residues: CASGLFRTATTYGYTF. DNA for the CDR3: TGTGCTAGTGGTTTGTTCCGGACAGCTACCACCTATGGCTACACCTTC.

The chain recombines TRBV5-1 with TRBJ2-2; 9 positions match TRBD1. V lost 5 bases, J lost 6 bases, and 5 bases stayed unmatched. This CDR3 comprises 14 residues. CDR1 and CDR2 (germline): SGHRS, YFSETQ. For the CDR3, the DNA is TGCGCCAGCAGGAGTGACAGGGGGGCCGGGGAGCTGTTTTTT. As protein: CASRSDRGAGELFF.

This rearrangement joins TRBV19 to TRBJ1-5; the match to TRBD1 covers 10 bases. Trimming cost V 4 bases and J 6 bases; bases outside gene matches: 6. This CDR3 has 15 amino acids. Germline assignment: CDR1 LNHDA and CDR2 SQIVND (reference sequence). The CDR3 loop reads CASSKTGGAGQPQHF. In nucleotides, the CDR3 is TGTGCCAGTAGTAAGACAGGGGGCGCGGGTCAGCCCCAGCATTTT.

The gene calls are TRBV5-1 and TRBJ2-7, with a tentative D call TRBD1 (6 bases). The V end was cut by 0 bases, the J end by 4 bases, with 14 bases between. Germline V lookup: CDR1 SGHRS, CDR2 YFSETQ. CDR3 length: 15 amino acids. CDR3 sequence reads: CASSLVAGTPYEQYF. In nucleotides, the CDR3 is TGCGCCAGCAGCTTGGTGGCAGGGACACCTTACGAGCAGTACTTC. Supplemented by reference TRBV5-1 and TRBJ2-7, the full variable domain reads KAGVTQTPRYLIKTRGQQVTLSCSPISGHRSVSWYQQTPGQGLQFLFEYFSETQRNKGNFPGRFSGRQFSNSRSEMNVSTLELGDSALYLCASSLVAGTPYEQYFGPGTRLTVT.

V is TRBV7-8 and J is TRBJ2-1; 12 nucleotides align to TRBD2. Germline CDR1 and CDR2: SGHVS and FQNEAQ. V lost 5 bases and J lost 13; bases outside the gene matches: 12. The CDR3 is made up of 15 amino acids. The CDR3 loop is CASSAASLAGGRQFF. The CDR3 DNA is TGTGCCAGCAGCGCCGCCTCACTAGCGGGGGGTCGTCAGTTCTTC.

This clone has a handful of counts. Written as DNA, the CDR3 is TGCGCCAGCAGCTTGACAGGGGACTACGAGCAGTACTTC. Residues: CASSLTGDYEQYF. The chain combines TRBV5-1 with TRBJ2-7, with 7 bases lining up with TRBD1. V trimming: 1 base; J trimming: 3 bases; junction bases outside the gene matches: 1. In germline, CDR1 is SGHRS, CDR2 YFSETQ. This CDR3 region has 13 residues.

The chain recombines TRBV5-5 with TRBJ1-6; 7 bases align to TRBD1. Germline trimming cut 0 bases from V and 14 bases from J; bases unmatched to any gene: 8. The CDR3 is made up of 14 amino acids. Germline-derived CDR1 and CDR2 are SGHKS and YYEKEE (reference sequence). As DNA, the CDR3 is TGTGCCAGCAGCTTGGAAGGGGGCCAACCGGCCCTCCACTTT. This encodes CASSLEGGQPALHF.

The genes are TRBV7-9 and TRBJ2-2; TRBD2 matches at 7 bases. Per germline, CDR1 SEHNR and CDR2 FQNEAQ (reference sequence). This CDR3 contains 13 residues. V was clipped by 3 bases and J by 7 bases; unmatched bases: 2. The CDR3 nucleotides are TGTGCCAGCAGCTTCTCGGGAGGCGGGGAGCTGTTTTTT. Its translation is CASSFSGGGELFF.

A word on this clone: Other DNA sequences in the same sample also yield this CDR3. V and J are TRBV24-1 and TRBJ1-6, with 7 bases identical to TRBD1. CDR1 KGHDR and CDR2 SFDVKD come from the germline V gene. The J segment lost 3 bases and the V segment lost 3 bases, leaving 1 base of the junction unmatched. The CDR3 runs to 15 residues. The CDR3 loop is CATSDGDSYNSPLHF. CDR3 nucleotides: TGTGCCACCAGTGATGGGGACAGCTATAATTCACCCCTCCACTTT.

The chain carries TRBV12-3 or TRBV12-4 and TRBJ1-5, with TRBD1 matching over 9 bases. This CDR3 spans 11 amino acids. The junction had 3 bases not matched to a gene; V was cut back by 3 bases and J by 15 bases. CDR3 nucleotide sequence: TGTGCCAGCAGTTTGGGGACAGGGAGGCATTTT. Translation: CASSLGTGRHF.

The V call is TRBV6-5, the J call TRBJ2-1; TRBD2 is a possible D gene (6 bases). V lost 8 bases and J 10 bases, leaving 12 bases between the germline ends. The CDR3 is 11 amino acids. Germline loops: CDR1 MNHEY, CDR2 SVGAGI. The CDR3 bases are TGTGCCAGCCGGGTTAGCGGCGAGCAGTTCTTC. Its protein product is CASRVSGEQFF.